This T cell receptor beta chain was sequenced in a study of T cell clones after liver transplantation. The overall study: Blood was drawn pre-transplant, before withdrawal, and after full or failed withdrawal.

Sequenced by immunoSEQ multiplex PCR; TCRdb stores in-frame clones only, minus some. The sample has fewer than 20,000 clones, around nine tenths seen once. Germline V gives CDR1 SGHTA, CDR2 FQGNSA. Trimming at V came to 5 bases and at J to 2 bases, leaving 7 bases not matched to a gene. The CDR3 runs to 15 residues. The receptor was isolated from a human donor who received a liver transplant. Specimen: CD8+ T cells from blood, collected before liver transplant. The rearrangement joins TRBV7-2 to TRBJ1-2; 8 bases align to TRBD1. CDR3: CASSRNRGENYGYTF. DNA for the CDR3: TGTGCCAGCAGCAGAAACAGGGGGGAAAACTATGGCTACACCTTC.